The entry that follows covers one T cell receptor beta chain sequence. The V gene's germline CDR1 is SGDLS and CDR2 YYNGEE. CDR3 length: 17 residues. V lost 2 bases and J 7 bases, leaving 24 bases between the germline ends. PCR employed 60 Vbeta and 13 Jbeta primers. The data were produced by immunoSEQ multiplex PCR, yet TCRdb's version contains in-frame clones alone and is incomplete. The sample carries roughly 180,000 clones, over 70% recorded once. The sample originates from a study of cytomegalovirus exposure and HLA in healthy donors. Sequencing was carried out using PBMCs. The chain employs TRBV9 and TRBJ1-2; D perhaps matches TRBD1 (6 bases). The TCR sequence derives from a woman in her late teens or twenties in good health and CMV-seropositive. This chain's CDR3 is CASSVDPGHSQSSGYTF. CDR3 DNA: TGTGCCAGCAGCGTCGATCCGGGACACTCCCAATCAAGTGGCTACACCTTC. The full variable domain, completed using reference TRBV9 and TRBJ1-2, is DSGVTQTPKHLITATGQRVTLRCSPRSGDLSVYWYQQSLDQGLQFLIQYYNGEERAKGNILERFSAQQFPDLHSELNLSSLELGDSALYFCASSVDPGHSQSSGYTFGSGTRLTVV.